Presented here are 16 T cell receptor beta chains from one specimen sequenced in a study of human T cells and chemical hapten exposure. From the RACE reads, TCRdb called clonotypes with MiXCR, one entry per CDR3 protein. The table lists 95,000 to 150,000 distinct CDR3 sequences, roughly 13% of them singletons. Sample time point: pre-sensitization, week 0. As for treatment: therapeutic diphenylcyclopropenone sensitization with weekly scalp DPC. The source was whole blood, collected in connection with sensitization to the hapten diphenylcyclopropenone (DPC). The receptors come from a woman between 18 and 29 years old with alopecia areata. Some clones in this sample may be carry-over from other donors' samples.

Only a few counts were recorded for this clonotype. The V and J genes are TRBV7-2 and TRBJ2-1, with D maybe TRBD2 (5 bases). The V gene lost 5 bases and the J gene lost 0 bases, with 23 bases spanning the gap. CDR3 length equals 19 residues. Germline CDR1 and CDR2: SGHTA and FQGNSA. The CDR3 region has the DNA TGTGCCAGCAGCCTTAATACCGTTACTAGAGAGGGCTCCTACAATGAGCAGTTCTTC. Its protein product is CASSLNTVTREGSYNEQFF.

The chain joins TRBV7-2 to TRBJ2-1; D uncertain. CDR1 SGHTA and CDR2 FQGNSA come from the germline V gene. V lost 2 bases, J lost 12 bases, and 8 bases lay in between. This CDR3 region has 11 residues. This CDR3 reads CASSLRFGQFF. The CDR3 region has the DNA TGTGCCAGCAGCTTAAGGTTTGGGCAGTTCTTC.

The V call is TRBV7-2, the J call TRBJ1-1; weak D call: TRBD1 (6 bases). The CDR3 covers 15 residues. V lost 5 bases to trimming and J lost 5 bases, with 18 bases between them. Germline V gene data show CDR1 as SGHTA and CDR2 as FQGNSA. This chain's CDR3 is CASSPQGGARTEAFF. The CDR3 DNA reads as TGTGCCAGCAGCCCCCAAGGGGGGGCGCGGACTGAAGCTTTCTTT.

The V gene is TRBV11-2, the J gene TRBJ2-7, with 10 bases matching TRBD2. This CDR3 contains 17 residues. Per the germline V gene, CDR1 is SGHAT and CDR2 is FQNNGV. V gave up 5 bases and J gave up 5 bases; unmatched junction bases: 15. CDR3 region: CASSRRPLAGDFDEQYF. In DNA form, the CDR3 reads TGTGCCAGCAGCCGACGGCCCCTAGCGGGGGATTTCGACGAGCAGTACTTC.

The genes are TRBV29-1 and TRBJ2-2; D call uncertain. V shed 5 bases and J shed 1 base, with 8 bases lying between them. Germline V gene lookup returns CDR1 SQVTM and CDR2 ANQGSEA. This CDR3 is 13 amino acids long. CDR3 loop: CSVISLNTGELFF. CDR3 DNA sequence: TGCAGCGTTATTTCTCTGAACACCGGGGAGCTGTTTTTT.

The sample holds many counts of this clonotype. The chain has TRBV7-9 and TRBJ1-6, with D maybe TRBD1 (5 bases). Trimming removed 4 bases from V and 7 bases from J, with 11 bases in between. This CDR3 has 14 residues. Per the germline V gene, CDR1 is SEHNR and CDR2 is FQNEAQ (reference sequence). CDR3 loop: CASSSGNRNSPLHF. DNA for the CDR3: TGTGCCAGCAGCTCCGGGAACAGGAATTCACCCCTCCACTTT.

This clonotype was detected many times. The chain has TRBV7-9 and TRBJ1-1, with TRBD1 as a possible D gene (5 bases). This CDR3 is built from 19 residues. The germline V gene encodes CDR1 SEHNR and CDR2 FQNEAQ (reference sequence). The V gene lost 4 bases and the J gene lost 0 bases, with 24 bases spanning the gap. This CDR3 is CASSSGSGRVLWVNTEAFF. The DNA for the CDR3 is TGTGCCAGCAGCTCTGGGTCAGGCAGGGTGCTTTGGGTGAACACTGAAGCTTTCTTT.

CDR3 bases: TGTGCCAGCAGTTTATATGGCAGGGAAGCTTTCTTT. It is translated as CASSLYGREAFF. The gene calls are TRBV28 and TRBJ1-1; D gene ambiguous. Germline V gives CDR1 MDHEN, CDR2 SYDVKM. Trimming cost V 1 base and J 8 bases, with 8 bases left between them. CDR3 length: 12 residues.

The chain couples TRBV6-6 to TRBJ1-2, with a possible D match to TRBD1 (5 bases). The ends were cut back, 8 bases at V and 2 bases at J, with 12 bases in the middle. The CDR3 spans 13 residues. Germline V CDR1 and CDR2: MNHNY, SVGAGI (reference sequence). The CDR3 DNA reads TGTGCCAGCGTCCAGGGCAAGAACTATGGCTACACCTTC. Protein sequence: CASVQGKNYGYTF.

The V and J genes are TRBV4-1 and TRBJ2-1, with 8 bases identical to TRBD1. This CDR3 is built from 15 residues. The junction had 14 bases not matched to a gene; V was cut back by 4 bases and J by 12 bases. Germline values: CDR1 MGHRA, CDR2 YSYEKL. The CDR3 is CASSPTPDRVDGQFF. The DNA of the CDR3 is TGCGCCAGCAGCCCCACCCCGGACAGGGTTGACGGGCAGTTCTTC.

The chain couples TRBV28 to TRBJ1-1; 9 bases agree with TRBD1. Looked up from germline, CDR1 is MDHEN and CDR2 is SYDVKM. The J segment lost 4 bases and the V segment lost 4 bases, leaving 7 bases of the junction unmatched. This CDR3 has 15 amino acids. The CDR3 sequence: CASSSWTGVATEAFF. CDR3 in DNA: TGTGCCAGCAGTTCCTGGACAGGGGTAGCCACTGAAGCTTTCTTT.

This clonotype has a handful of counts. The rearrangement links TRBV19 to TRBJ2-7; D is perhaps TRBD1 (6 bases). This CDR3 is 13 amino acids long. Per the germline V gene, CDR1 is LNHDA and CDR2 is SQIVND (reference sequence). Trimming pared 2 bases from V and 3 bases from J, leaving 8 bases between. The CDR3 DNA reads TGTGCCAGTAGTATACAGGGGAGCTACGAGCAGTACTTC. Amino acids: CASSIQGSYEQYF.

This chain uses TRBV29-1 with TRBJ1-1, with D uncertain. The germline V gene encodes CDR1 SQVTM and CDR2 ANQGSEA. Between the trimmed V and J ends, which lost 7 bases and 0 bases, there was a span of 15 bases. The CDR3 has 14 residues. The DNA of the CDR3 is TGCAGCGGGCTCCCAGCGGGCATGAACACTGAAGCTTTCTTT. Its translation is CSGLPAGMNTEAFF.

This clonotype was observed at least ten times. The chain joins TRBV6-6 to TRBJ2-3; D possibly corresponds to TRBD2 (6 bases). Germline V gene sequence: CDR1 MNHNY, CDR2 SVGAGI (reference sequence). Trimming stripped 10 bases from V and 1 base from J, with 12 bases between. The CDR3 contains 13 residues. The CDR3, as DNA: TGTGCCACTCGAGGCGGGGGCACAGATACGCAGTATTTT. Its protein is CATRGGGTDTQYF.

The chain joins TRBV18 to TRBJ2-3; D call uncertain. This CDR3 region has 13 residues. The V end was cut by 2 bases, the J end by 6 bases, with 9 bases between. Germline values: CDR1 KGHSH, CDR2 LQKENI. CDR3 region: CASSPNMRDTQYF. CDR3 nucleotides: TGTGCCAGCTCACCAAATATGAGGGATACGCAGTATTTT.

The table lists this clonotype with a few counts. The V and J genes are TRBV5-1 and TRBJ2-5; tentatively, D is TRBD1 (6 bases). The germline V gene has CDR1 SGHRS and CDR2 YFSETQ. Trimming left V 4 bases short and J 0 bases short, with 10 bases between. This CDR3 region has 14 residues. CDR3 protein: CASSTGQNQETQYF. The CDR3 DNA reads TGCGCCAGCAGCACCGGACAGAACCAAGAGACCCAGTACTTC.